This T cell receptor (beta chain) was identified during a study of human T cells and chemical hapten exposure. Study-wide background: A mostly female patient group had alopecia areata, totalis or universalis.

Trimming left V 4 bases short and J 8 bases short, with 14 bases between. From germline, CDR1 is SNHLY and CDR2 FYNNEI. The CDR3 has 14 residues. This clonotype was seen repeatedly, ten times or more. Sample time point: patch test 2, 6 weeks after DPC sensitization. Treatment specified: therapeutic diphenylcyclopropenone sensitization with weekly scalp DPC. The library gave individual cDNA molecules unique molecular identifiers. TCRdb called the RACE reads again in MiXCR, with one record for every CDR3 protein. The sample includes about 69,000 distinct CDR3 sequences, 10% of them seen just once. This specimen was whole blood, taken in connection with sensitization to the hapten diphenylcyclopropenone (DPC). This TCR was sampled from a woman aged 50 to 65 with alopecia areata. Some clones in this sample may be carry-over from other donors' samples. V and J are TRBV2 and TRBJ1-4; TRBD1 is a possible D gene (6 bases). The CDR3 bases are TGTGCCAGCAGTGCCGGGACACGGGGGGAAAAACTGTTTTTT. Translating gives CASSAGTRGEKLFF.